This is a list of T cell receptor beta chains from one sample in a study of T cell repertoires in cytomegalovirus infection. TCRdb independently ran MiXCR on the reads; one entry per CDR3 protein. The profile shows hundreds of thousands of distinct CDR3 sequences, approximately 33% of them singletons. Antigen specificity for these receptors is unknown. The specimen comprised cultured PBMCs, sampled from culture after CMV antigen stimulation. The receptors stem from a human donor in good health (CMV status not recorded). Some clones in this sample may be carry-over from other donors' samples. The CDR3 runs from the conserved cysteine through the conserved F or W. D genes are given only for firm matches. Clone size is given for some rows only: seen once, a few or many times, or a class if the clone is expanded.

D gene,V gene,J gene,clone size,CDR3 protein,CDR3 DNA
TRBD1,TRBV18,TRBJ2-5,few,CASSPSQGSGETQYF,TGTGCCAGCTCACCATCACAGGGGTCCGGAGAGACCCAGTACTTC
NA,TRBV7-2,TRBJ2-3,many,CASSFRGFLSRTDTQYF,TGTGCCAGCAGCTTTCGGGGCTTCTTGAGTCGGACAGATACGCAGTATTTT
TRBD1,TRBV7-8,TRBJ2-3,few,CASSLILTGGAGTDTQYF,TGTGCCAGCAGCTTAATATTGACAGGGGGCGCGGGCACAGATACGCAGTATTTT
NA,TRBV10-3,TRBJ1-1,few,CATKDTWGTEAFF,TGTGCCACCAAGGACACTTGGGGCACTGAAGCTTTCTTT
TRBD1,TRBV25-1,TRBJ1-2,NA,CASSAPTGANYGYTF,TGTGCCAGCAGTGCGCCGACAGGGGCTAACTATGGCTACACCTTC
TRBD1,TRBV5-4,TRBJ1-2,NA,CASSTPGQGLYGYTF,TGTGCCAGCAGCACCCCGGGACAGGGTCTATATGGCTACACCTTC
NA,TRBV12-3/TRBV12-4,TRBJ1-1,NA,CASIPTGGGGNTEAFF,TGTGCCAGCATTCCCACGGGGGGGGGGGGGAACACTGAAGCTTTCTTT
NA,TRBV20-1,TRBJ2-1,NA,CSGWALSSYNEQFF,TGCAGTGGCTGGGCGCTTAGCTCCTACAATGAGCAGTTCTTC
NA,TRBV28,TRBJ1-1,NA,CASSSTGLNTEAFF,TGTGCCAGCAGCTCGACAGGACTGAACACTGAAGCTTTCTTT
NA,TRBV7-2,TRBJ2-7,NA,CASSHGAGAYEQYF,TGTGCCAGCAGCCACGGGGCAGGAGCCTACGAGCAGTACTTC
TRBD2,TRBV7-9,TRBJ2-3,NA,CASSLDTSGDTQYF,TGTGCCAGCAGCTTAGATACTAGCGGAGATACGCAGTATTTT
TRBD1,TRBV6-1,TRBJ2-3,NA,CASKNRGQSTDTQYF,TGTGCCAGCAAGAACAGGGGACAAAGCACAGATACGCAGTATTTT
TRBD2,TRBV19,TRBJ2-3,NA,CASSTTSGPDTQYF,TGTGCCAGTAGTACAACTAGCGGGCCAGATACGCAGTATTTT
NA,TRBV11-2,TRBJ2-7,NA,CASSQPKDPSYEQYF,TGTGCCAGCAGCCAGCCGAAGGACCCCTCCTACGAGCAGTACTTC
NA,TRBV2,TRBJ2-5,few,CASTPSAQETQYF,TGTGCCAGCACCCCGAGCGCACAAGAGACCCAGTACTTC
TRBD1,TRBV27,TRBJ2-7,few,CASSSRGTGREQYF,TGTGCCAGCAGTTCCCGAGGGACAGGGCGCGAGCAGTACTTC
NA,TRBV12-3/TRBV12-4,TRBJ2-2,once,CASTPGLANTGELFF,TGTGCCAGCACCCCCGGGCTAGCGAACACCGGGGAGCTGTTTTTT
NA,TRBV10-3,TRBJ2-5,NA,CAISEAGRKTQYF,TGTGCCATCAGTGAAGCCGGGCGTAAGACCCAGTACTTC
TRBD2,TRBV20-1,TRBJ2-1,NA,CSALTSGKNNEQFF,TGCAGTGCTCTAACTAGCGGGAAGAACAATGAGCAGTTCTTC
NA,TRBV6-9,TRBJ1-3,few,CASSYSVQQHGNTIYF,TGTGCCAGCAGTTATTCGGTGCAGCAGCATGGAAACACCATATATTTT
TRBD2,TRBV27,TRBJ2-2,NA,CASSLYYPTSGFPPNTGELFF,TGTGCCAGCAGTTTATACTACCCGACTAGCGGGTTCCCTCCGAACACCGGGGAGCTGTTTTTT
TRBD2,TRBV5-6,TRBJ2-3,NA,CASSFYASGDTDTQYF,TGTGCCAGCAGCTTTTATGCTAGCGGGGACACAGATACGCAGTATTTT
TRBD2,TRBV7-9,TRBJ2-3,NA,CASIPGLYTDTQYF,TGTGCCAGCATCCCGGGACTATACACAGATACGCAGTATTTT
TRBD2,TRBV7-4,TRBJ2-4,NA,CASSIPAPGGKNIQYF,TGTGCCAGCAGCATACCGGCCCCCGGGGGGAAAAACATTCAGTACTTC
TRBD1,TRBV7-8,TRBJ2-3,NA,CASSSRRDRPGSDTQYF,TGTGCCAGCAGCTCCCGCCGGGACAGGCCTGGATCCGATACGCAGTATTTT
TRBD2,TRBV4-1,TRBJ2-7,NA,CASSQGGGF,TGCGCCAGCAGCCAAGGGGGGGGCTTC
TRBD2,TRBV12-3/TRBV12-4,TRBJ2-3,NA,CASSLRSGVATRGGTDTQYF,TGTGCCAGCAGTTTACGCTCGGGAGTTGCAACCCGGGGGGGCACAGATACGCAGTATTTT
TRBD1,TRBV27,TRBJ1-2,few,CASSQRTGLYNYGYTF,TGTGCCAGCAGTCAGCGGACAGGGCTTTATAACTATGGCTACACCTTC